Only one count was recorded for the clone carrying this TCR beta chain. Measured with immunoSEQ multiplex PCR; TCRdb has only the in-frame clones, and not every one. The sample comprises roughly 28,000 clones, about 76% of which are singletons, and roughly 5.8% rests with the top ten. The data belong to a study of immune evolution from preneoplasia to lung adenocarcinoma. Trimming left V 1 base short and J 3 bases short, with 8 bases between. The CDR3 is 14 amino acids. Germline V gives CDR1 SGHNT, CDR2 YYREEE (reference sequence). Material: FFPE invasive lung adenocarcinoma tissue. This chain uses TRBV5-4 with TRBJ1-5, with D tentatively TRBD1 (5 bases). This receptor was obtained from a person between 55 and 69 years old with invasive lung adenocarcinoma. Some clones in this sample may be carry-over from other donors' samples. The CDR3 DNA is TGTGCCAGCAGCTTGTCGGGGACCAATCAGCCCCAGCATTTT. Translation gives CASSLSGTNQPQHF.